This TCR beta chain stems from a study of cytotoxic CD8 clonotypes in ibrutinib-treated CLL. V was clipped by 4 bases and J by 0 bases, with 17 bases between them. The V gene's germline CDR1 is SGHDT and CDR2 YYEEEE. CDR3 size: 17 residues. TCRdb keeps only in-frame clones here, not all; method: immunoSEQ multiplex PCR. The sample holds roughly 130,000 clones; roughly 90% are singletons and the top ten take less than 14%. The specimen was PBMCs, collected after 12 months of ibrutinib treatment. This chain joins TRBV5-6 and TRBJ2-1; unclear D gene. The TCR sequence derives from a human donor with chronic lymphocytic leukemia. The CDR3 nucleotides are TGTGCCAGCAGCCCCTTATCCGTTGGGAACTCCTACAATGAGCAGTTCTTC. Encoded protein: CASSPLSVGNSYNEQFF. The full variable domain, completed using reference TRBV5-6 and TRBJ2-1, is DAGVTQSPTHLIKTRGQQVTLRCSPKSGHDTVSWYQQALGQGPQFIFQYYEEEERQRGNFPDRFSGHQFPNYSSELNVNALLLGDSALYLCASSPLSVGNSYNEQFFGPGTRLTVL.